This paragraph covers one TCR beta chain sequence. Its target is unknown. This sample was taken from a study of T cell responses to AZD1222 COVID-19 vaccine. Broader study findings: Spike-wide coverage was observed for vaccine-associated CD4 TCRs, with dominant responses at 160-218 and 743-854. White British donors predominated, females outnumbered males, and clonal diversity was possibly underestimated.

Germline loops: CDR1 SGHNT, CDR2 YENEEA. J gave up 6 bases and V 6 bases, and 4 bases lay outside the gene matches. The CDR3 is made up of 14 amino acids. Profiling relied on immunoSEQ multiplex PCR, and the TCRdb table lists in-frame clones only, not all of them. The repertoire holds more than 85,000 clones, about 88% seen once, with approximately 15% in the top ten. The origin of this receptor is an adult in good health. The rearrangement uses TRBV11-3 and TRBJ1-4; 10 positions agree with TRBD1. This sample comprised peripheral blood, obtained on day 0 of AZD1222 vaccination. For the CDR3, the DNA is TGTGCCAGCAGTACGACAGGGGGCGATGAAAAACTGTTTTTT. It translates to CASSTTGGDEKLFF. The entire variable domain, with the rest obtained from reference TRBV11-3 and TRBJ1-4, is as follows: EAGVVQSPRYKIIEKKQPVAFWCNPISGHNTLYWYLQNLGQGPELLIRYENEEAVDDSQLPKDRFSAERLKGVDSTLKIQPAELGDSAVYLCASSTTGGDEKLFFGSGTQLSVL.